The next 10 T cell receptor beta chains were all read from a single sample in a study of T cell responses to AZD1222 COVID-19 vaccine. The protocol was immunoSEQ multiplex PCR, while the TCRdb copy is restricted to in-frame clones and leaves out a portion. The sample lists 80,000 to 95,000 clones, about nine tenths occurring once. Here the sequenced sample was peripheral blood, taken on day 0 of MenACWY control vaccination. Receptors originate from an adult in good health.

This clone was recorded once. V usage is TRBV7-3 and J usage is TRBJ1-2; D unresolved. This CDR3 has 14 amino acids. V was shortened by 2 bases and J by 0 bases, with 7 bases between the two germline ends. Germline loops: CDR1 SGHTA, CDR2 FQGTGA. The CDR3 region has the DNA TGTGCCAGCAGCTTAGAGGCAGCTAACTATGGCTACACCTTC. This codes for CASSLEAANYGYTF.

The rearrangement links TRBV3-1 (or the pseudogene TRBV3-2) to TRBJ1-5, with D unresolved. Per germline, CDR1 LGHDT and CDR2 YNNKEL (reference sequence). This CDR3 has 14 amino acids. V was clipped by 1 base and J by 7 bases, with 11 bases between them. The DNA for the CDR3 is TGTGCCAGCAGCCAAGGGGGTGGCGGACAGCCCCAGCATTTT. It is translated as CASSQGGGGQPQHF.

The V and J genes are TRBV4-3 and TRBJ1-6, with D possibly matching TRBD1 (6 bases). The germline gives CDR1 LGHNA, CDR2 YSLEER. V lost 0 bases and J lost 10, with 16 bases in between. CDR3 length: 16 residues. CDR3 coding DNA: TGCGCCAGCAGCCAAGATGGGGCAGGGGTTGTCTCACCCCTCCACTTT. This sequence encodes CASSQDGAGVVSPLHF.

The rearrangement uses TRBV5-4 and TRBJ1-4, with D possibly matching TRBD1 (6 bases). Germline V gene lookup returns CDR1 SGHNT and CDR2 YYREEE (reference sequence). The CDR3 is 15 residues long. Trimming stripped 3 bases from V and 8 bases from J, with 17 bases between. This CDR3 reads CASSSKGGYREKLFF. The CDR3 region has the DNA TGTGCCAGCAGCTCTAAAGGGGGGTATCGAGAAAAACTGTTTTTT.

This sequence joins TRBV30 and TRBJ1-4; D is uncertain. The CDR3 totals 13 residues. V was trimmed by 8 bases and J by 8 bases, leaving 18 bases between them. Germline V gene data show CDR1 as GTSNPN and CDR2 as SVGIG (reference sequence). Written as DNA, the CDR3 is TGTGCCCGGGGATTGGCGGCGAGCGAAAAACTGTTTTTT. As protein: CARGLAASEKLFF.

The chain is built from TRBV4-2 and TRBJ2-7; 10 nucleotides agree with TRBD2. CDR1 LGHNA and CDR2 YNFKEQ come from the germline V gene. The V segment lost 0 bases and the J segment 4 bases; nucleotides outside the gene matches: 6. CDR3 length: 16 amino acids. CDR3: CASSQEAGGPSYEQYF. The CDR3 nucleotides are TGTGCCAGCAGCCAAGAAGCGGGGGGGCCTTCATACGAGCAGTACTTC.

The chain recombines TRBV9 with TRBJ1-4; tentative D call: TRBD1 (6 bases). V was clipped by 2 bases and J by 10 bases, with 15 bases between them. CDR1 SGDLS and CDR2 YYNGEE come from the germline V gene. The CDR3 runs to 14 residues. The CDR3 loop reads CASSVEGGEGKLFF. The CDR3 nucleotides are TGTGCCAGCAGCGTGGAAGGGGGAGAAGGAAAACTGTTTTTT.

This clone was counted once. The rearrangement joins TRBV14 to TRBJ1-1; maybe TRBD1 (5 bases). The ends were cut back, 2 bases at V and 10 bases at J, with 17 bases in the middle. Per germline, CDR1 SGHDN and CDR2 FVKESK. The CDR3 totals 14 residues. The CDR3 loop reads CASSQPGTSLGAFF. The CDR3 DNA follows: TGTGCCAGCAGCCAACCAGGGACTTCGCTTGGAGCTTTCTTT.

The J gene is TRBJ2-2, the V gene TRBV4-2, with 8 bases that match TRBD1. The CDR3 totals 16 residues. Germline V CDR1 and CDR2: LGHNA, YNFKEQ. V trimming: 3 bases; J trimming: 5 bases; junction bases outside the gene matches: 8. The CDR3 reads CASSHPGQGHTGELFF. The CDR3 DNA reads as TGTGCCAGCAGCCACCCCGGACAGGGTCATACCGGGGAGCTGTTTTTT.

The chain combines TRBV12-3 or TRBV12-4 with TRBJ2-5, with no clear D. V lost 2 bases and J 2 bases, leaving 3 bases between the germline ends. This CDR3 contains 12 residues. The CDR3 is CASSLNQETQYF. CDR3 nucleotides: TGTGCCAGCAGTTTAAATCAAGAGACCCAGTACTTC.